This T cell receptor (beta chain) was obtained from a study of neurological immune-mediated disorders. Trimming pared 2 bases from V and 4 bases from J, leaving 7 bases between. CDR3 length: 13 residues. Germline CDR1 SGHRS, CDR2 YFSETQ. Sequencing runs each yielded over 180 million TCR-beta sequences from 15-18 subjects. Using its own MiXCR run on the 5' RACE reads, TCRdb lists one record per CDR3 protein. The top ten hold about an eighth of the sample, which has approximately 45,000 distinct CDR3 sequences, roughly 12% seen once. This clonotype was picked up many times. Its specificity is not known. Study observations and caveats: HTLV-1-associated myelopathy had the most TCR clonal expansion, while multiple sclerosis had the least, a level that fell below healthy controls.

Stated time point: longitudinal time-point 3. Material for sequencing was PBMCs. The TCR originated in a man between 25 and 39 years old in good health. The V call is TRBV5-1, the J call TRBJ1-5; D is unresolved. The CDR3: CASSLGSNQPQHF. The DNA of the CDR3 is TGCGCCAGCAGCTTAGGTTCAAATCAGCCCCAGCATTTT.